Here is one T cell receptor beta chain with its context. The target antigen is unknown. The sample comes from a study of cytotoxic CD8 clonotypes in ibrutinib-treated CLL. Whole-study results and caveats: Public clonotypes, rarely seen, contracted or held steady on treatment. Patients showed higher baseline clonality than age-matched healthy donors, and it tracked circulating CD8+ T-cell counts. Sampling of sustained-remission and progressing patients occurred at differing times. An increase in clonality occurred at ibrutinib response, followed by a return toward baseline at progression.

The CDR3 contains 13 residues. Trimming cost V 6 bases and J 1 base, with 10 bases left between them. Germline V gene lookup returns CDR1 MNHNS and CDR2 SASEGT. Profiling relied on immunoSEQ multiplex PCR, and the TCRdb table lists in-frame clones only, not all of them. The data show about 130,000 clones, 80% to 90% seen once. The receptor's source is a human donor with chronic lymphocytic leukemia. This specimen consisted of PBMCs, obtained after 24 months of ibrutinib treatment. V gene TRBV6-1 combines with J gene TRBJ2-7; no definite D call. The CDR3: CASSPAMSYEQYF. The CDR3 region has the DNA TGTGCCAGCAGCCCCGCCATGTCCTACGAGCAGTACTTC.